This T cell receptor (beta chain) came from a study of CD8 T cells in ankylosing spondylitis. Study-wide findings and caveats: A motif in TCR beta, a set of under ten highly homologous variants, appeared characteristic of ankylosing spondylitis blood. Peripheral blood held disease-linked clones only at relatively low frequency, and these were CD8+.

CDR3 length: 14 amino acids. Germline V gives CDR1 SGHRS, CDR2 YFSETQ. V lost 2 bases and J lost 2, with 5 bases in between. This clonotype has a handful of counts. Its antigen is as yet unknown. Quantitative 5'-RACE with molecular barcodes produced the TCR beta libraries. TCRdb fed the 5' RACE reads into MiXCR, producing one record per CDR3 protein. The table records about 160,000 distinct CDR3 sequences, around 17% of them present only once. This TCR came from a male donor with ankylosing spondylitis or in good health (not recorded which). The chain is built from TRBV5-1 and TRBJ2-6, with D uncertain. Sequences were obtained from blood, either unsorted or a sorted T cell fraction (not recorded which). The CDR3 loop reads CASSFFPGANVLTF. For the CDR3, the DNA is TGCGCCAGCAGCTTTTTCCCTGGGGCCAACGTCCTGACTTTC.